This record concerns one T cell receptor beta chain sequence. The antigen remains unidentified. TCR beta VDJ combinations and CDR3 sequences were profiled from genomic DNA. TCRdb called the reads again in MiXCR, with one record for every CDR3 protein. Of some 190,000 distinct CDR3 sequences listed, 40% to 50% are singletons. The sample originates from a study of CD8+CD57+ T cells in acquired aplastic anemia. As for the study in general: An average of around 3.5 ug of DNA was obtained from sorted CD4+ and CD8+ cells. Among healthy donors, CD4+ cells averaged roughly 11 million reads. Study outcomes and limitations: Patients and controls shared approximately 30 CD8+ CDR3 sequences, highly expressed in patients.

V lost 2 bases and J 1 base, leaving 9 bases between the germline ends. This CDR3 is built from 15 residues. Germline CDR1 SNHLY, CDR2 FYNNEI. This receptor was obtained from a human donor in good health. The sample was sorted CD4+, CD8+, or CD8+CD57+ T cells (not recorded which) from PBMCs. This chain links TRBV2 with TRBJ1-5, with D possibly matching TRBD1 (6 bases). CDR3 DNA: TGTGCCAGCAGTGAAAATACAGGGAGCAATCAGCCCCAGCATTTT. This encodes CASSENTGSNQPQHF.